This T cell receptor (beta chain) was profiled in a study of molecular identifiers for immune sequencing clone quantification. Study results and limitations: Over 98% of effector molecules, but under 1% in naive cells, were held by clones with more than 20 RNA copies. Spiked Jurkat TCR RNA equal to one cell could reportedly be picked out among 1 million or so naive cells.

The CDR3 contains 20 residues. V lost 2 bases and J lost 0; bases outside the gene matches: 14. CDR1 is LGHNA and CDR2 is YNFKEQ in the germline V gene. Between roughly 20,000 and 1,100,000 sorted cells, with 10%, 30% or 50% RNA, yielded naive CD8 libraries. When naive CD8 T cells were sorted, they were gated as CD8+CD4-CCR7+CD45RA+. TCRdb called the PCR reads again in MiXCR, with one record for every CDR3 protein. The top ten hold about 4.2% of the sample, which has 90,000 to 120,000 distinct CDR3 sequences, 36% seen once. In regard to this clonotype: The antigen is unknown.

Sequenced material: naive CD8+ T cells from blood, with Jurkat cell RNA spiked in. Subset meaning: FACS-sorted CD8+CD4-CCR7+CD45RA+ naive T cells. The sequence was collected from a human donor in good health. Some libraries in this study had Jurkat cell RNA spiked in. This sequence joins TRBV4-2 and TRBJ2-3; 10 bases are shared with TRBD2. For the CDR3, the DNA is TGTGCCAGCAGCCAACCCCACGTCAGGACTAGCGGAGCTAGCACAGATACGCAGTATTTT. Translated: CASSQPHVRTSGASTDTQYF.